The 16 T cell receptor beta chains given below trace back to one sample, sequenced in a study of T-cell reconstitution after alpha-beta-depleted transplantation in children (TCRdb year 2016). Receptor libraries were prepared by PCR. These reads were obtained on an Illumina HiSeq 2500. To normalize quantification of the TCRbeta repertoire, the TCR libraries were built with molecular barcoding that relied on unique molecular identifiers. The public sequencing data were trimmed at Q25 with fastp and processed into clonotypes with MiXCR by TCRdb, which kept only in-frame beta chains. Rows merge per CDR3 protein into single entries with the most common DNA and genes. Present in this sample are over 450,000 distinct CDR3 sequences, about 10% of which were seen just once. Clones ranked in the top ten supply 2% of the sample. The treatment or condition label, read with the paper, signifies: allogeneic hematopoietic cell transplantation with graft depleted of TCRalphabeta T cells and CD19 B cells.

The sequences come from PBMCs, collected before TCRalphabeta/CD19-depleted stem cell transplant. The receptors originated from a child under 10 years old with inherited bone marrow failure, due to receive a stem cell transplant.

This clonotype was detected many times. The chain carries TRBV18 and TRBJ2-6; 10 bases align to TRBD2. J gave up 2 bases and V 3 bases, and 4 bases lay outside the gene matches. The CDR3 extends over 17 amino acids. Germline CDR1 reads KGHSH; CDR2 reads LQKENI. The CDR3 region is CASSPGLAGAGANVLTF. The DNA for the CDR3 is TGTGCCAGCTCACCCGGGCTAGCGGGAGCTGGGGCCAACGTCCTGACTTTC.

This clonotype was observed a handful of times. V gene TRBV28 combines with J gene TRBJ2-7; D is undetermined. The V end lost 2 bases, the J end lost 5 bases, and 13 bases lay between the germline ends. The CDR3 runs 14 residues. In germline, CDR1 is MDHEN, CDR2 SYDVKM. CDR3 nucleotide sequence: TGTGCCAGCAGTTTAAGCTTATCCTTCGACGAGCAGTACTTC. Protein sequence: CASSLSLSFDEQYF.

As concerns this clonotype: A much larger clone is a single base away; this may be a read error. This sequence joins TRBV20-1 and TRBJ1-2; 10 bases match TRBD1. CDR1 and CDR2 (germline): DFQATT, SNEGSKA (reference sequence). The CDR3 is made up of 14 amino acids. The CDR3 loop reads CCDIPDRGYYGYTF. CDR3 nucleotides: TGCTGTGACATTCCGGACAGGGGGTACTATGGCTACACCTTC.

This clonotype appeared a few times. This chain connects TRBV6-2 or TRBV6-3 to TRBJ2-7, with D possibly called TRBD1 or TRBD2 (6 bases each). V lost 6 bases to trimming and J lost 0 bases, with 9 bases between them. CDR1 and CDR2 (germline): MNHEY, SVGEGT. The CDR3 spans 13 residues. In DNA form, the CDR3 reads TGTGCCAGCAGGAGGGGGGCCTCCTACGAGCAGTACTTC. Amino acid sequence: CASRRGASYEQYF.

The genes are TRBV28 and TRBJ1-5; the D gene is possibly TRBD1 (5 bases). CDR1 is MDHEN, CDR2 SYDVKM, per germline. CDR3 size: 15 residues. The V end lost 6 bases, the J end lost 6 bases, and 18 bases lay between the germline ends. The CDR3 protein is CASSRPRVMRQPQHF. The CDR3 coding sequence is TGTGCCAGCAGCCGACCCAGGGTGATGCGTCAGCCCCAGCATTTT.

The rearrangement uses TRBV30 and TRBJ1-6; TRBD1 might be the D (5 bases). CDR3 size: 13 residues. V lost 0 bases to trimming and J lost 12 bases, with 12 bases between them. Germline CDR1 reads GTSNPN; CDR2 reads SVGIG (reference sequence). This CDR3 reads CAWSVGDPGPLHF. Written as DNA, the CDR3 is TGTGCCTGGAGTGTAGGGGATCCTGGACCCCTCCACTTT.

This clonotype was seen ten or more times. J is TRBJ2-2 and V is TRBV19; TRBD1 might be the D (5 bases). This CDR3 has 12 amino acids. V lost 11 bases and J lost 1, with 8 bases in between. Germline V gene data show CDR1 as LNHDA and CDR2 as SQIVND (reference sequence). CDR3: CASGQNTGELFF. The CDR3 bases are TGTGCCTCCGGACAGAACACCGGGGAGCTGTTTTTT.

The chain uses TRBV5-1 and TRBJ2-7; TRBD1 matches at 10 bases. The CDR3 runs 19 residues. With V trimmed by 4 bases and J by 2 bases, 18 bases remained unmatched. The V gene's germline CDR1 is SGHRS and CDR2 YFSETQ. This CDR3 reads CASSPAGQGKFPVPYEQYF. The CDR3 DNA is TGCGCCAGCAGCCCTGCGGGACAGGGGAAATTTCCAGTCCCCTACGAGCAGTACTTC.

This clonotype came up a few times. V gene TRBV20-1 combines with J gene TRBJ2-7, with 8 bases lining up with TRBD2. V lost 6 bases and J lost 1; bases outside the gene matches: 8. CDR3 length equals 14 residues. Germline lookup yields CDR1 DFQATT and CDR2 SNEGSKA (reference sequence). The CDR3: CSAKSGSGSYEQYF. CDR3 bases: TGCAGTGCCAAAAGCGGGAGCGGGTCCTACGAGCAGTACTTC.

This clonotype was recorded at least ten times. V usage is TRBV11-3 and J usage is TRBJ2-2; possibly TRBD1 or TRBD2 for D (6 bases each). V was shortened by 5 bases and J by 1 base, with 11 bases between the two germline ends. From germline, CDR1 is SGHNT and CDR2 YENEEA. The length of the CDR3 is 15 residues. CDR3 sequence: CASSPQGGNTGELFF. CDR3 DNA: TGTGCCAGCAGCCCACAGGGAGGGAACACCGGGGAGCTGTTTTTT.

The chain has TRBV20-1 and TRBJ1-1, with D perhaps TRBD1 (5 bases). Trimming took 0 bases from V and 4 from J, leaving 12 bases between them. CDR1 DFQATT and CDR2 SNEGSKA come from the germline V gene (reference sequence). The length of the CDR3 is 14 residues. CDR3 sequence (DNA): TGCAGTGCTAGAGATCGTGGGGGGAGCACTGAAGCTTTCTTT. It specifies CSARDRGGSTEAFF.

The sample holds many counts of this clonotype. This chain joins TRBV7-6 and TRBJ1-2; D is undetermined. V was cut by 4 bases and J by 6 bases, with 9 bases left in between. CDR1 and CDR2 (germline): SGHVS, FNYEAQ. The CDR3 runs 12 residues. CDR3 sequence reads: CASSSRDHGYTF. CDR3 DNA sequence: TGTGCCAGCAGCTCGCGGGATCATGGCTACACCTTC.

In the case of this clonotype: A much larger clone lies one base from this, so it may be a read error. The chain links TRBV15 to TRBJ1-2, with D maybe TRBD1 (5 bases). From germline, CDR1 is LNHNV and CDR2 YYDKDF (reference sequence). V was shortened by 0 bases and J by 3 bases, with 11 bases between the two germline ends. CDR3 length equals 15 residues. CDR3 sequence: CATSRDRTKDYGYTF. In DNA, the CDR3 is TGTGCCACCAGCAGAGATAGGACAAAAGACTATGGCTACACCTTC.

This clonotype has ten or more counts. CDR3 bases: TGCGCCAGCAGCTTGGCCAAGGAGTCTCCGGCGACCCAGTACTTC. It yields the protein CASSLAKESPATQYF. V usage is TRBV5-1 and J usage is TRBJ2-5; D not certain. The CDR3 has 15 amino acids. V lost 0 bases and J 7 bases, leaving 16 bases between the germline ends. Germline V lookup: CDR1 SGHRS, CDR2 YFSETQ.

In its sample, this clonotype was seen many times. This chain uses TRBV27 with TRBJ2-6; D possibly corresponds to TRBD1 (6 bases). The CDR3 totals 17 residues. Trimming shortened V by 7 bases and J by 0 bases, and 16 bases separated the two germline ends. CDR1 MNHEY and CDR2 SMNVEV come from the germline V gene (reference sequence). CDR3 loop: CASTQDRPYSGANVLTF. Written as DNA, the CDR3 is TGTGCCAGCACTCAGGACAGACCATACTCTGGGGCCAACGTCCTGACTTTC.

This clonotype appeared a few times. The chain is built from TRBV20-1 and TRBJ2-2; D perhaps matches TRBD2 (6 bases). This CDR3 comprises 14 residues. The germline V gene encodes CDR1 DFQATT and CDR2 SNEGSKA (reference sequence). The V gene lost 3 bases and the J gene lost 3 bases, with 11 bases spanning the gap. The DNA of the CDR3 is TGCAGTGCTAGCCGGGGGAGTGACACCGGGGAGCTGTTTTTT. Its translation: CSASRGSDTGELFF.